This entry concerns a single T cell receptor (beta chain). This sample stems from a study of blood T cell repertoires in COVID-19. Overall study context: PBMCs, B-cell-depleted T cells, or T cells were the source of the cDNA or gDNA that made up the material.

The ends lost 7 bases at V and 0 bases at J; junction bases unmatched: 3. The CDR3 covers 14 residues. CDR1 and CDR2 from the germline V gene are SGHNT and YENEEA. Original analysis: Estimation of nucleated cell counts relied on the amplification of reference gene primers. TCRdb's table, derived via immunoSEQ multiplex PCR, lists solely in-frame clones and lacks some. V, J and clone size are those of that table, while D and trimming were read from the DNA. Of about 14,000 clones listed, about 86% are singletons. The chain couples TRBV11-3 to TRBJ2-3, with 8 bases lining up with TRBD2. The material sequenced was peripheral blood. The sequence was obtained from a man between 60 and 75 years old with acute or convalescent COVID-19. The CDR3 DNA is TGTGCCAGCACCCGGGGGGGGAGCACAGATACGCAGTATTTT. Protein sequence: CASTRGGSTDTQYF.